The 22 T cell receptor beta chains reported below all come from one sample, sequenced in a study of shared clonotypes between healthy human individuals. Here immunoSEQ multiplex PCR was the method, and the copy in TCRdb shows in-frame clones only, minus some. Here the sample spans more than 2 million clones, almost 96% being singletons. The sequencing input was naive CD4+ T cells sorted from blood. Subset meaning: CD45RA+ positively selected. The receptor source for this set is a man between 18 and 35 years old in good health.

CDR3 sequence (DNA): TGTGCCAGTAGTCGGGTACAGGGGAAGTCGGACACCGGGGAGCTGTTTTTT. Its protein is CASSRVQGKSDTGELFF. The chain couples TRBV19 to TRBJ2-2; 7 bases match TRBD1. CDR3 length equals 17 residues. Germline V CDR1 and CDR2: LNHDA, SQIVND (reference sequence). The V and J ends lost 5 bases and 3 bases, in that order; junction bases with no gene match: 12. The full variable domain, completed using reference TRBV19 and TRBJ2-2, is DGGITQSPKYLFRKEGQNVTLSCEQNLNHDAMYWYRQDPGQGLRLIYYSQIVNDFQKGDIAEGYSVSREKKESFPLTVTSAQKNPTAFYLCASSRVQGKSDTGELFFGEGSRLTVL.

V gene TRBV30 combines with J gene TRBJ2-2; 13 nucleotides line up with TRBD2. From germline, CDR1 is GTSNPN and CDR2 SVGIG (reference sequence). This CDR3 contains 21 residues. Trimming at V came to 2 bases and at J to 0 bases, leaving 15 bases not matched to a gene. The CDR3 is CAWSTPTWTSGSRANTGELFF. CDR3 DNA sequence: TGTGCCTGGAGTACACCAACCTGGACTAGCGGGAGTAGGGCGAACACCGGGGAGCTGTTTTTT.

Worth noting for this clone: Within the sample, other DNA sequences also encode this same CDR3. V and J are TRBV18 and TRBJ2-7; 10 positions agree with TRBD2. V dropped 1 base and J dropped 5; count of bases not matched to a gene: 2. CDR3 length: 14 amino acids. The V gene's germline CDR1 is KGHSH and CDR2 LQKENI. The CDR3 reads CASSPLAGGDEQYF. The CDR3 DNA reads TGTGCCAGCTCACCACTAGCGGGAGGCGACGAGCAGTACTTC.

The count of this clone is one. The chain joins TRBV2 to TRBJ2-3; 7 bases fit TRBD2. CDR1 SNHLY and CDR2 FYNNEI come from the germline V gene. The CDR3 is 15 amino acids. The ends lost 4 bases at V and 3 bases at J; junction bases unmatched: 7. CDR3 in amino acids: CASSVGGVRTDTQYF. CDR3 DNA sequence: TGTGCCAGCAGTGTGGGGGGGGTTAGAACAGATACGCAGTATTTT.

The chain employs TRBV10-2 and TRBJ2-3; D not resolved. The CDR3 covers 15 residues. V was pared by 0 bases and J by 3 bases, with 10 bases between. Germline V lookup: CDR1 WSHSY, CDR2 SAAADI. The CDR3 nucleotides are TGCGCCAGCAGTGAGTCTGGCCCCCTGACAGATACGCAGTATTTT. It yields the protein CASSESGPLTDTQYF.

The chain has TRBV29-1 and TRBJ2-7; D gene ambiguous. Looked up from germline, CDR1 is SQVTM and CDR2 is ANQGSEA. Trimming took 7 bases from V and 3 from J, leaving 10 bases between them. This CDR3 is 11 amino acids long. The CDR3, as DNA: TGCAGCGGGACGGAGAACTACGAGCAGTACTTC. Protein product: CSGTENYEQYF.

This clone has a single count. V usage is TRBV6-5 and J usage is TRBJ2-1, with D possibly matching TRBD2 (6 bases). Trimming stripped 8 bases from V and 0 bases from J, with 14 bases between. Germline values: CDR1 MNHEY, CDR2 SVGAGI. This CDR3 spans 15 amino acids. The CDR3 coding sequence is TGTGCCAGCGGGCGCGTCGGGAGCTCCTACAATGAGCAGTTCTTC. This translates into CASGRVGSSYNEQFF.

This chain connects TRBV11-2 to TRBJ2-1, with 7 positions matching TRBD2. Germline V CDR1 and CDR2: SGHAT, FQNNGV. The trim removed 6 bases at V and 5 bases at J, leaving 10 bases unmatched. CDR3 length: 15 amino acids. The CDR3 DNA follows: TGTGCCAGCAGAACCACCTCGGGACTACACAATGAGCAGTTCTTC. This translates into CASRTTSGLHNEQFF.

The chain couples TRBV6-1 to TRBJ1-2; maybe TRBD1 (5 bases). CDR1 and CDR2 from the germline V gene are MNHNS and SASEGT. This CDR3 has 12 residues. V gave up 6 bases and J gave up 6 bases, with 11 bases separating them. The CDR3, as DNA: TGTGCCAGCAGGGCAGGGTCTGATGGCTACACCTTC. This gives the protein CASRAGSDGYTF.

The V gene is TRBV30, the J gene TRBJ2-3, with D hard to call. There are 13 residues in the CDR3. Deletions cut 2 bases from V and 4 bases from J, with 10 bases between. Germline V gene lookup returns CDR1 GTSNPN and CDR2 SVGIG (reference sequence). CDR3 in amino acids: CAWSIGGSDTQYF. The CDR3 DNA reads TGTGCCTGGAGTATTGGTGGTTCAGATACGCAGTATTTT. Drawing the rest from reference TRBV30 and TRBJ2-3, the complete variable domain is SQTIHQWPATLVQPVGSPLSLECTVEGTSNPNLYWYRQAAGRGLQLLFYSVGIGQISSEVPQNLSASRPQDRQFILSSKKLLLSDSGFYLCAWSIGGSDTQYFGPGTRLTVL.

As for this clone: This same CDR3 is encoded by further DNA sequences in the sample. This chain joins TRBV18 and TRBJ1-5, with TRBD1 matching over 8 bases. The CDR3 totals 14 residues. Trimming took 3 bases from V and 7 from J; bases not matched to a gene: 5. Germline CDR1 is KGHSH and CDR2 is LQKENI. The CDR3 loop reads CASSPGQGGQPQHF. In DNA form, the CDR3 reads TGTGCCAGCTCACCCGGACAGGGAGGACAGCCCCAGCATTTT.

The J gene is TRBJ2-1, the V gene TRBV25-1; 11 bases fit TRBD2. Germline-derived CDR1 and CDR2 are MGHDK and SYGVNS. V shed 2 bases, J shed 8 bases, and the junction held 8 bases outside the gene matches. This CDR3 comprises 16 residues. The CDR3 coding sequence is TGTGCCAGCAGTGAACTCCTAGCGGGGGGAGGGGATGAGCAGTTCTTC. Residues: CASSELLAGGGDEQFF.

The chain couples TRBV6-1 to TRBJ2-1, with 8 bases fitting TRBD1. This CDR3 has 14 amino acids. Unmatched junction bases numbered 7, after V lost 2 bases and J lost 10 bases. CDR1 MNHNS and CDR2 SASEGT come from the germline V gene. In nucleotides, the CDR3 is TGTGCCAGCAGTGAAATGGGCAGGGGGCCGGAGCAGTTCTTC. The encoded protein is CASSEMGRGPEQFF.

The gene calls are TRBV4-2 and TRBJ1-2; TRBD1 is a possible D gene (5 bases). The germline CDR1 and CDR2 sequences are LGHNA and YNFKEQ. V dropped 4 bases and J dropped 0 bases, with 15 bases sitting between them. CDR3 size: 16 residues. In DNA, the CDR3 is TGTGCCAGCAGCCCCCGGGGCCGAGAAACTAACTATGGCTACACCTTC. Amino acid sequence: CASSPRGRETNYGYTF.

As concerns this clone: In the same sample, other DNA sequences code for this CDR3. J is TRBJ2-2 and V is TRBV30; maybe TRBD1 (7 bases). The CDR3 has 14 residues. Germline-derived CDR1 and CDR2 are GTSNPN and SVGIG (reference sequence). Trimming cost V 1 base and J 4 bases, with 10 bases left between them. The CDR3 nucleotides are TGTGCCTGGAGTGGGCAGGGGGGCACCGGGGAGCTGTTTTTT. This gives the protein CAWSGQGGTGELFF. The variable domain in full, completed from reference TRBV30 and TRBJ2-2, reads SQTIHQWPATLVQPVGSPLSLECTVEGTSNPNLYWYRQAAGRGLQLLFYSVGIGQISSEVPQNLSASRPQDRQFILSSKKLLLSDSGFYLCAWSGQGGTGELFFGEGSRLTVL.

The V and J genes are TRBV2 and TRBJ2-5; a weak D match, TRBD2 (6 bases). Germline loops: CDR1 SNHLY, CDR2 FYNNEI. The CDR3 sequence is 12 residues long. Trimming pared 1 base from V and 8 bases from J, leaving 8 bases between. CDR3: CASSEGGATQYF. As DNA, the CDR3 is TGTGCCAGCAGTGAAGGCGGGGCCACCCAGTACTTC.

V usage is TRBV5-1 and J usage is TRBJ2-7; no clear D. V gave up 4 bases and J gave up 4 bases, with 18 bases separating them. In germline, CDR1 is SGHRS, CDR2 YFSETQ. The length of the CDR3 is 15 residues. CDR3 coding DNA: TGCGCCAGCAGCACCGACGCCTTCCAAAAGTACGAGCAGTACTTC. Its translation: CASSTDAFQKYEQYF.

This chain joins TRBV5-1 and TRBJ2-7; the match to TRBD1 covers 7 bases. V lost 4 bases and J lost 3; bases outside the gene matches: 10. The CDR3 is 15 amino acids. Germline loops: CDR1 SGHRS, CDR2 YFSETQ. The CDR3 DNA reads as TGCGCCAGCAGCCCTTATCCGGGACAGAGCTACGAGCAGTACTTC. This gives the protein CASSPYPGQSYEQYF.

The chain combines TRBV25-1 with TRBJ2-3; D is undetermined. The CDR3 length is 16 residues. Trimming took 1 base from V and 1 from J, leaving 12 bases between them. Germline lookup yields CDR1 MGHDK and CDR2 SYGVNS. CDR3 nucleotides: TGTGCCAGCAGTGAATTAGGGCGATCGGGCACAGATACGCAGTATTTT. It codes for CASSELGRSGTDTQYF.

This CDR3 reads CASSEEYRISLHF. In nucleotides, the CDR3 is TGTGCCAGCAGTGAAGAGTACCGAATCTCCCTCCACTTT. The chain has TRBV6-1 and TRBJ1-6; D is unclear. Germline values: CDR1 MNHNS, CDR2 SASEGT. The V end lost 1 base, the J end lost 14 bases, and 12 bases lay between the germline ends. This CDR3 is 13 amino acids long.

The J gene is TRBJ1-2, the V gene TRBV7-8; 8 positions agree with TRBD1. The V segment lost 4 bases and the J segment 4 bases; nucleotides outside the gene matches: 5. Germline V lookup: CDR1 SGHVS, CDR2 FQNEAQ. The CDR3 length is 14 residues. The CDR3 DNA sequence: TGTGCCAGCAGCTCTATAGGACAGGGCTATGGCTACACCTTC. Translation: CASSSIGQGYGYTF.

The rearrangement links TRBV28 to TRBJ1-5; tentatively, D is TRBD1 (6 bases). Germline CDR1 MDHEN, CDR2 SYDVKM. The CDR3 has 12 amino acids. Trimming took off 10 bases at V and 6 bases at J, with 13 bases between the two ends. Written as DNA, the CDR3 is TGTGCCACCACAGGGAGCCTTCAGCCCCAGCATTTT. Translation: CATTGSLQPQHF. The whole variable domain, remainder taken from reference TRBV28 and TRBJ1-5, is DVKVTQSSRYLVKRTGEKVFLECVQDMDHENMFWYRQDPGLGLRLIYFSYDVKMKEKGDIPEGYSVSREKKERFSLILESASTNQTSMYLCATTGSLQPQHFGDGTRLSIL.